Listed below are T cell receptor beta chains from one sample, sequenced in a study of blood T cell repertoires in COVID-19. The repertoire was sequenced with immunoSEQ multiplex PCR; TCRdb's copy has only in-frame clones and lacks some. This sample carries more than 80,000 clones, around three quarters of them seen once, and the ten largest clones take around 21%. Sequencing was carried out using peripheral blood. All receptors derive from a woman aged 80 or over with active or convalescent COVID-19. CDR3s include the opening cysteine and the closing phenylalanine or tryptophan. The order of the fields is V gene, J gene, D gene, clone size, CDR3 protein, CDR3 DNA. The D gene is left open where the match is weak. Clone size is shown for a subset of rows, as once, few, many or a class of expanded clone.

TRBV12-3/TRBV12-4,TRBJ2-7,NA,NA,CASSLGLSYEQYF,TGTGCCAGCAGTTTAGGGCTCTCCTACGAGCAGTACTTC
TRBV19,TRBJ2-7,NA,NA,CATHSGNSYEQYF,TGTGCCACCCACAGCGGCAACTCCTACGAGCAGTACTTC
TRBV4-3,TRBJ1-4,NA,NA,CASSQSGVREKLFF,TGCGCCAGCAGCCAAAGCGGGGTGAGAGAAAAACTGTTTTTT
TRBV6-6,TRBJ2-5,NA,NA,CASSLTRQARVETQYF,TGTGCCAGCAGTCTAACAAGACAGGCTCGGGTAGAGACCCAGTACTTC
TRBV3-1/TRBV3-2,TRBJ1-4,NA,NA,CASSQDKGGTTNEKLFF,TGTGCCAGCAGCCAAGATAAAGGAGGGACAACTAATGAAAAACTGTTTTTT
TRBV29-1,TRBJ1-1,NA,NA,CSVAGKLRTEAFF,TGCAGCGTTGCGGGGAAATTGAGAACTGAAGCTTTCTTT
TRBV7-2,TRBJ1-6,NA,NA,CASSSRADSSYNSPLHF,TGTGCCAGCAGCTCACGGGCCGACAGCTCCTATAATTCACCCCTCCACTTT
TRBV11-1,TRBJ2-1,NA,NA,CASRRTAEQFF,TGTGCCAGCCGTAGGACAGCTGAGCAGTTCTTC
TRBV12-5,TRBJ1-6,NA,few,CASGLTGMGSPLHF,TGTGCTAGTGGTTTGACCGGGATGGGGTCACCCCTCCACTTT
TRBV6-2/TRBV6-3,TRBJ1-5,NA,NA,CASSYSQGQSQHF,TGTGCCAGCAGTTACTCCCAGGGGCAGTCCCAGCATTTT
TRBV28,TRBJ1-6,NA,NA,CASSPGTSSYNSPLHF,TGTGCCAGCAGCCCCGGGACTAGCTCCTATAATTCACCCCTCCACTTT
TRBV19,TRBJ1-2,TRBD1,few,CASSIQFRGQGSGYTF,TGTGCCAGTAGTATCCAATTCCGGGGACAGGGAAGTGGCTACACCTTC
TRBV28,TRBJ1-5,NA,once,CASSFWTDYSNQPQHF,TGTGCCAGCAGTTTTTGGACAGATTATAGCAATCAGCCCCAGCATTTT
TRBV6-2/TRBV6-3,TRBJ2-3,NA,NA,CASSYLPLRGGSDTQYF,TGTGCCAGCAGTTACCTCCCTTTGAGGGGGGGTTCAGATACGCAGTATTTT
TRBV12-5,TRBJ1-2,NA,NA,CASGLLGALLHGYTF,TGTGCTAGTGGTTTGTTAGGGGCGCTTCTCCATGGCTACACCTTC
TRBV4-3,TRBJ1-5,NA,NA,CASSQALGVGGNQPQHF,TGCGCCAGCAGCCAAGCCCTTGGTGTGGGCGGCAATCAGCCCCAGCATTTT
TRBV6-1,TRBJ1-1,NA,once,CASSDRGLVGTEAFF,TGTGCCAGCAGTGACAGGGGTCTGGTTGGCACTGAAGCTTTCTTT
TRBV18,TRBJ2-1,TRBD2,NA,CASSVLAGAIGYNEQFF,TGTGCCAGCTCAGTCCTAGCGGGGGCCATAGGATACAATGAGCAGTTCTTC
TRBV27,TRBJ2-3,NA,NA,CASSFTTPGVSTDTQYF,TGTGCCAGCAGTTTCACAACCCCGGGGGTTAGCACAGATACGCAGTATTTT
TRBV6-6,TRBJ2-5,NA,NA,CASSLDSQETQYF,TGTGCCAGCAGTTTGGACTCCCAAGAGACCCAGTACTTC
TRBV19,TRBJ2-6,NA,NA,CASRLAGANVLTF,TGTGCCAGTAGGTTAGCTGGGGCCAACGTCCTGACTTTC
TRBV6-6,TRBJ1-2,NA,NA,CASRPLQVNYGYTF,TGTGCCAGCAGACCCCTACAGGTTAACTATGGCTACACCTTC
TRBV18,TRBJ2-7,NA,NA,CASSPGVGGHEQYF,TGTGCCAGCTCACCAGGAGTCGGGGGGCACGAGCAGTACTTC
TRBV5-3,TRBJ1-2,TRBD1,NA,CARSSDRAYGYTF,TGTGCCAGAAGTTCGGACAGGGCATATGGCTACACCTTC
TRBV19,TRBJ1-6,TRBD1,NA,CASSISFGTGDNSPLHF,TGTGCCAGTAGTATAAGTTTCGGGACAGGGGATAATTCACCCCTCCACTTT
TRBV10-2,TRBJ2-2,NA,NA,CASSEPGTIARAGELFF,TGCGCCAGCAGTGAGCCGGGGACAATAGCGCGTGCCGGGGAGCTGTTTTTT
TRBV10-2,TRBJ2-1,NA,NA,CASGHNEQFF,TGCGCCAGCGGCCACAATGAGCAGTTCTTC
TRBV6-1,TRBJ2-1,TRBD1,NA,CASSEVTGIDEQFF,TGTGCCAGCAGTGAAGTGACAGGGATCGATGAGCAGTTCTTC
TRBV5-5,TRBJ2-5,TRBD2,NA,CASRRGTSGGPQETQYF,TGTGCCAGCAGGCGAGGAACTAGCGGGGGGCCCCAAGAGACCCAGTACTTC
TRBV5-1,TRBJ1-3,NA,NA,CASRSDGGAGNTIYF,TGCGCCAGCAGATCCGACGGGGGGGCTGGAAACACCATATATTTT
TRBV19,TRBJ1-5,TRBD1,few,CASRQGQGTNQPQHF,TGTGCCAGTAGGCAGGGACAGGGAACCAATCAGCCCCAGCATTTT
TRBV7-2,TRBJ2-2,TRBD2,few,CASSELSGGAASGELFF,TGTGCCAGCAGCGAACTTAGCGGGGGGGCAGCTTCCGGGGAGCTGTTTTTT
TRBV6-5,TRBJ2-7,NA,once,CASSYSGGGNEQYF,TGTGCCAGCAGTTACTCGGGGGGAGGTAACGAGCAGTACTTC
TRBV7-2,TRBJ2-3,TRBD2,once,CASSGASGGKPTDTQYF,TGTGCCAGCAGCGGGGCTAGCGGGGGAAAACCCACAGATACGCAGTATTTT
TRBV9,TRBJ2-3,TRBD2,NA,CASSGGLARGGPTDTQYF,TGTGCCAGCAGCGGAGGACTAGCAAGGGGGGGGCCCACAGATACGCAGTATTTT
TRBV5-6,TRBJ2-3,NA,once,CASSLNGDSTDTQYF,TGTGCCAGCAGCCTGAACGGGGATTCCACAGATACGCAGTATTTT
TRBV10-3,TRBJ2-5,TRBD2,NA,CAISEGVVAGGPTGETQYF,TGTGCCATCAGTGAGGGAGTAGTAGCGGGGGGACCGACAGGGGAGACCCAGTACTTC
TRBV5-1,TRBJ1-2,TRBD1,few,CASSFLRDRHYTF,TGCGCCAGCAGCTTCTTACGGGACAGACACTACACCTTC
TRBV7-2,TRBJ2-7,NA,NA,CASSLAGGNYEQYF,TGTGCCAGCAGCTTAGCTGGAGGGAACTACGAGCAGTACTTC
TRBV5-6,TRBJ1-2,TRBD1,NA,CASSLVDTGGYGYTF,TGTGCCAGCAGCTTGGTGGACACAGGGGGCTATGGCTACACCTTC
TRBV12-3/TRBV12-4,TRBJ2-7,NA,NA,CASSPDRSYEQYF,TGTGCCAGCAGCCCCGACAGGAGTTACGAGCAGTACTTC
TRBV7-9,TRBJ2-2,NA,NA,CASSTDWLLFF,TGTGCCAGCAGCACCGACTGGTTGCTGTTTTTT
TRBV19,TRBJ2-3,TRBD1,NA,CASSIDRGSLDTQYF,TGTGCCAGTAGTATTGACAGGGGGTCGCTGGATACGCAGTATTTT
TRBV19,TRBJ2-1,TRBD2,NA,CASIRTSGSNEQFF,TGTGCCAGTATCCGGACTAGCGGGAGCAATGAGCAGTTCTTC
TRBV18,TRBJ1-6,NA,NA,CASSPNPQGPLHF,TGTGCCAGCTCACCGAACCCCCAGGGGCCCCTCCACTTT
TRBV27,TRBJ1-2,NA,NA,CASSLSFGYGYTF,TGTGCCAGCAGTTTATCGTTCGGCTATGGCTACACCTTC
TRBV5-4,TRBJ2-2,TRBD1,medium-sized,CASSLGAGGPSNTGELFF,TGTGCCAGCAGCTTGGGGGCAGGGGGCCCCTCGAACACCGGGGAGCTGTTTTTT
TRBV30,TRBJ1-5,TRBD1,NA,CAWAPNRGYNQPQHF,TGTGCCTGGGCCCCAAACAGGGGATACAATCAGCCCCAGCATTTT
TRBV4-1,TRBJ1-4,NA,NA,CASSQERAILVNEKLFF,TGCGCCAGCAGCCAAGAGCGTGCGATCCTAGTTAATGAAAAACTGTTTTTT
TRBV7-8,TRBJ2-3,NA,NA,CASSPYYVSDTQYF,TGTGCCAGCAGCCCGTATTATGTGTCCGATACGCAGTATTTT
TRBV7-2,TRBJ1-5,NA,once,CASSPRASGDQPQHF,TGTGCCAGCAGCCCTAGAGCTTCGGGGGATCAGCCCCAGCATTTT
TRBV3-1/TRBV3-2,TRBJ1-2,NA,few,CASSHTPGGGLGYTF,TGTGCCAGCAGCCACACCCCCGGGGGAGGCCTCGGCTACACCTTC
TRBV7-2,TRBJ2-7,TRBD2,NA,CASSLVSGGAGEQYF,TGTGCCAGCAGCTTAGTCAGCGGGGGGGCGGGCGAGCAGTACTTC
TRBV4-3,TRBJ2-3,TRBD2,once,CASSQEGTGLSADTQYF,TGCGCCAGCAGCCAAGAGGGTACGGGACTAAGTGCAGATACGCAGTATTTT
TRBV25-1,TRBJ1-1,NA,NA,CASSEYGNTEAFF,TGTGCCAGCAGTGAATACGGGAACACTGAAGCTTTCTTT
TRBV13,TRBJ1-2,TRBD1,few,CASSDSRTGGYGYTF,TGTGCCAGCAGTGACTCTCGGACAGGAGGATATGGCTACACCTTC
TRBV18,TRBJ1-1,NA,NA,CASDRRTDEAFF,TGTGCCAGCGACCGGCGGACAGATGAAGCTTTCTTT
TRBV5-6,TRBJ2-3,TRBD2,NA,CASSFSGGTDTQYF,TGTGCCAGCAGCTTCAGCGGGGGAACAGATACGCAGTATTTT
TRBV7-8,TRBJ1-6,NA,NA,CASSLAGDNSPLHF,TGTGCCAGCAGCTTAGCCGGGGATAATTCACCCCTCCACTTT